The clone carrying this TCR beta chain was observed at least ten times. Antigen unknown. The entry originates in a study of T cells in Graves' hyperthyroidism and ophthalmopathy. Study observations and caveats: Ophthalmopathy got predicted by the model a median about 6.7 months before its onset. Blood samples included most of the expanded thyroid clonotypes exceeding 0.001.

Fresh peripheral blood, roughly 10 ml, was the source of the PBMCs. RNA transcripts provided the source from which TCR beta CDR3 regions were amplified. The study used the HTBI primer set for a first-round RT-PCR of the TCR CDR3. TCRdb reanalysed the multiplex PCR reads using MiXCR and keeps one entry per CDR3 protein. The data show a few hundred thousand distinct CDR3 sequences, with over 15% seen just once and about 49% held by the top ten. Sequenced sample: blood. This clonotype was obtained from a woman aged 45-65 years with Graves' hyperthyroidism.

CDR3 in amino acids: CASTMTGDRNQPQHF. The CDR3 coding sequence is TGTGCCAGCACCATGACAGGGGATCGCAATCAGCCCCAGCATTTT. The chain carries TRBV2 and TRBJ1-5; 8 bases align to TRBD1. V shed 7 bases, J shed 2 bases, and the junction held 7 bases outside the gene matches. The CDR3 is made up of 15 amino acids. Per the germline V gene, CDR1 is SNHLY and CDR2 is FYNNEI.